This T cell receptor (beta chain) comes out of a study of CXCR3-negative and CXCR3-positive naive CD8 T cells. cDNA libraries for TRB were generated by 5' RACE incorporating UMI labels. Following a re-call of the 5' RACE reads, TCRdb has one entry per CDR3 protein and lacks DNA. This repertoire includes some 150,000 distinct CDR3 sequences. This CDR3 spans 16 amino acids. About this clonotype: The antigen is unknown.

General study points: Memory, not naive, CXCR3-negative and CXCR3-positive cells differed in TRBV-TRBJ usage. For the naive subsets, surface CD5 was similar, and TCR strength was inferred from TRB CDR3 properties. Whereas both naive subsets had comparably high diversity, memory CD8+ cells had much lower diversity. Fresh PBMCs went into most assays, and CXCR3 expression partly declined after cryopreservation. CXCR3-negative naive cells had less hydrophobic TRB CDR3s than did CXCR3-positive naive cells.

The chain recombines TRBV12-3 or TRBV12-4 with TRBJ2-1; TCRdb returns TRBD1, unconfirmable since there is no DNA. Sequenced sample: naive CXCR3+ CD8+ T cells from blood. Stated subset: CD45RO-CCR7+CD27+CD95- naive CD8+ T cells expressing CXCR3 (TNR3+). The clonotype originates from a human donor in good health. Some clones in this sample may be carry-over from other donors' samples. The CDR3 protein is CASGKEAGAPHNEQFF.